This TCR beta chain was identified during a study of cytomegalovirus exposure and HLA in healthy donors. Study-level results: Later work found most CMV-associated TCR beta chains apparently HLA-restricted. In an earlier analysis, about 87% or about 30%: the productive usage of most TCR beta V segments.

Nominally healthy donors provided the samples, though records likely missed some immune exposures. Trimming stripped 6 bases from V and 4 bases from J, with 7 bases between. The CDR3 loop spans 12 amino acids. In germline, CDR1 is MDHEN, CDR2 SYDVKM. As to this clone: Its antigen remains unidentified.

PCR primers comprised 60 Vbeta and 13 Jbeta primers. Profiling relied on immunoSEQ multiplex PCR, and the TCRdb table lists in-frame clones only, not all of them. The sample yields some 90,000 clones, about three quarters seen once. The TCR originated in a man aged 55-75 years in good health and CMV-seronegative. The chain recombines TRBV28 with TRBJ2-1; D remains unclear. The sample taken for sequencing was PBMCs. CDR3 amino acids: CASSLIYNEQFF. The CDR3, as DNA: TGTGCCAGCAGCCTTATTTACAATGAGCAGTTCTTC.